This T cell receptor beta chain was sequenced in a study of T cell responses to AZD1222 COVID-19 vaccine. As for this clone: The target antigen is unknown.

Germline assignment: CDR1 MNHEY and CDR2 SMNVEV (reference sequence). This CDR3 contains 13 residues. V shed 6 bases and J shed 2 bases, with 7 bases lying between them. Overall study results and limits: The peak T cell response came first, and repertoires were sampled only after it. Clonal diversity may have been underestimated in mostly white British donors.

Measured with immunoSEQ multiplex PCR; TCRdb has only the in-frame clones, and not every one. The sample includes about 96,000 clones, roughly 90% of them seen just once. This clonotype was obtained from an adult in good health. Sequenced here: peripheral blood, sampled on day 0 of AZD1222 vaccination. The chain recombines TRBV27 with TRBJ2-2, with D uncertain. CDR3 residues: CASSSYNTGELFF. The CDR3 nucleotides are TGTGCCAGCAGCTCCTATAACACCGGGGAGCTGTTTTTT.